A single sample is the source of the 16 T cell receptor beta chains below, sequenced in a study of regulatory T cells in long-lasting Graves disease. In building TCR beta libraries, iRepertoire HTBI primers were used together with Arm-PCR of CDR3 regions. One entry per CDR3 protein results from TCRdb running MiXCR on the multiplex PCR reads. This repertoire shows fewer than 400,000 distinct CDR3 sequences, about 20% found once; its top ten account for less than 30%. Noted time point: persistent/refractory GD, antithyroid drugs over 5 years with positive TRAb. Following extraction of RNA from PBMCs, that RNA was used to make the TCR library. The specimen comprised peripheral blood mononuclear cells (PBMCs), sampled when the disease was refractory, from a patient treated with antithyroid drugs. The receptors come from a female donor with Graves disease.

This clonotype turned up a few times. Written as DNA, the CDR3 is TGTGCCAGCAGTGGGGACAGGGGTTATACACCCCTCCACTTT. The encoded protein is CASSGDRGYTPLHF. This chain connects TRBV12-3 or TRBV12-4 to TRBJ1-6; TRBD1 agrees at 10 bases. The ends lost 5 bases at V and 11 bases at J; junction bases unmatched: 6. This CDR3 region has 14 residues.

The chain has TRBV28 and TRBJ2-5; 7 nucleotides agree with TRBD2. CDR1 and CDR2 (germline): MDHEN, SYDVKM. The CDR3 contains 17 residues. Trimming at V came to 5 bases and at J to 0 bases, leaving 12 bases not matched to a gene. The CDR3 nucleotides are TGTGCCAGCAGTGGGGGGGTGGCTAGCGCCCACCAAGAGACCCAGTACTTC. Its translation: CASSGGVASAHQETQYF. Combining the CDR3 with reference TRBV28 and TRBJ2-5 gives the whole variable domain DVKVTQSSRYLVKRTGEKVFLECVQDMDHENMFWYRQDPGLGLRLIYFSYDVKMKEKGDIPEGYSVSREKKERFSLILESASTNQTSMYLCASSGGVASAHQETQYFGPGTRLLVL.

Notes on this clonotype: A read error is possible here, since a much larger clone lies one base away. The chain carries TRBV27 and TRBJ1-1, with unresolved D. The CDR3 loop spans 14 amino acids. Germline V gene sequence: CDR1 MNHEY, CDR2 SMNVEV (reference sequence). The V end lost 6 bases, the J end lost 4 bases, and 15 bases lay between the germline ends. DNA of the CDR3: TGTGCCAGCAGCCAACACGAGCTCAGCACTGAAGCTTTCTTT. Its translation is CASSQHELSTEAFF.

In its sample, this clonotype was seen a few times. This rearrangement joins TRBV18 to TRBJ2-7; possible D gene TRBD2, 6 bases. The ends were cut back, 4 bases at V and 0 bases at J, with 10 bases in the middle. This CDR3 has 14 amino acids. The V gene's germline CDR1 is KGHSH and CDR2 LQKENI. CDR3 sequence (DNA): TGTGCCAGCTCACGGGACTCGTCCTCCTACGAGCAGTACTTC. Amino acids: CASSRDSSSYEQYF.

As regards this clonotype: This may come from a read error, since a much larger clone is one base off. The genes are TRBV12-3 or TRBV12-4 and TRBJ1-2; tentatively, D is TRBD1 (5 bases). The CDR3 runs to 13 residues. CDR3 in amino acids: CPSSFGDRYGYTF. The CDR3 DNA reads TGTCCCAGCAGTTTCGGGGACCGCTATGGCTACACCTTC.

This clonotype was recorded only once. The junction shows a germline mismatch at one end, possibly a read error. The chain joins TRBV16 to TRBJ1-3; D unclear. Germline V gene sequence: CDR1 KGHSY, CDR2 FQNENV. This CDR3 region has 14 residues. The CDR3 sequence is CTSSPQFSGTTIYF. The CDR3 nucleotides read TGTACCAGCAGCCCCCAATTCTCTGGAACCACCATATATTTT.

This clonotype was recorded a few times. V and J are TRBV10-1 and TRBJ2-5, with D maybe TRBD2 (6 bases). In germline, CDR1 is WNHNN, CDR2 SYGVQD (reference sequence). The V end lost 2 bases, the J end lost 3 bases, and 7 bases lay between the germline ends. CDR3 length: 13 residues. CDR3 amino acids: CASSEAGKETQYF. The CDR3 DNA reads TGCGCCAGCAGTGAGGCGGGGAAAGAGACCCAGTACTTC.

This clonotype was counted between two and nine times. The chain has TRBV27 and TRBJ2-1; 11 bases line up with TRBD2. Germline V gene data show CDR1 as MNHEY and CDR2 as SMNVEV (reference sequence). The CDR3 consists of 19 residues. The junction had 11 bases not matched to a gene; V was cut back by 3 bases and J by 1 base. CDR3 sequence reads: CASSLKGSGRARSYNEQFF. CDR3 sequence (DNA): TGTGCCAGCAGTTTGAAGGGTAGCGGGAGGGCGCGGTCCTACAATGAGCAGTTCTTC.

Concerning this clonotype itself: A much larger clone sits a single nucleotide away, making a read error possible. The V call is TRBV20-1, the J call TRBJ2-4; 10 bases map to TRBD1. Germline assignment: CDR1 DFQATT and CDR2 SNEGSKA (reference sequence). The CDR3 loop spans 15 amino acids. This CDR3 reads CSARPTDRGENNQYF. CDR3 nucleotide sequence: TGCAGTGCTAGACCGACGGACAGGGGGGAAAACAATCAGTACTTC.

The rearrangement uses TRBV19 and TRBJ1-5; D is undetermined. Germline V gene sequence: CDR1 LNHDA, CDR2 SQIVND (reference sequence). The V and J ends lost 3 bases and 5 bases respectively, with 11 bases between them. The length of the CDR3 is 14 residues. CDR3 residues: CASSIGMDYQPQHF. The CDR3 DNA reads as TGTGCCAGTAGTATTGGGATGGATTATCAGCCCCAGCATTTT.

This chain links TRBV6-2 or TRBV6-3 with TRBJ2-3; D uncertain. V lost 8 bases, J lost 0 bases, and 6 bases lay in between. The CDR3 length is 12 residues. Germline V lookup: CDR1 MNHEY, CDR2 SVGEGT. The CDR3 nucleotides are TGTGCCAGCGGGATAAGCACAGATACGCAGTATTTT. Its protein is CASGISTDTQYF.

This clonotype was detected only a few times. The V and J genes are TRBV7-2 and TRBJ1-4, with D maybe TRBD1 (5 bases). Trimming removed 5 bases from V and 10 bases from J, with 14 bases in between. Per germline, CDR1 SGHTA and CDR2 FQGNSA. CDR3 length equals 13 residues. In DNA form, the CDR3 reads TGTGCCAGCAGCCCCAGGGTCCTCGGAAAACTGTTTTTT. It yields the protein CASSPRVLGKLFF. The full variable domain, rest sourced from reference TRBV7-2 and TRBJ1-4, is GAGVSQSPSNKVTEKGKDVELRCDPISGHTALYWYRQSLGQGLEFLIYFQGNSAPDKSGLPSDRFSAERTGGSVSTLTIQRTQQEDSAVYLCASSPRVLGKLFFGSGTQLSVL.

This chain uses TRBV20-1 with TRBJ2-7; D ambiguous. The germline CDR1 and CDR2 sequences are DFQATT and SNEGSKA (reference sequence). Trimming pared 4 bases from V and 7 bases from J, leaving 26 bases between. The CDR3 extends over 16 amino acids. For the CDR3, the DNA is TGCAGTGCTATGGACCTTTATTTGTCATTGATAGGAGAGCAGTACTTC. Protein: CSAMDLYLSLIGEQYF.

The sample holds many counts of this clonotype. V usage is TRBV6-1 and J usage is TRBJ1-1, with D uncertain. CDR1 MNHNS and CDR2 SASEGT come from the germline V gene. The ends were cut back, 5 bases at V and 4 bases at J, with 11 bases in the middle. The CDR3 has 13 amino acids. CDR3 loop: CASSLGRFTEAFF. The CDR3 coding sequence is TGTGCCAGCAGTCTAGGGCGCTTCACTGAAGCTTTCTTT.

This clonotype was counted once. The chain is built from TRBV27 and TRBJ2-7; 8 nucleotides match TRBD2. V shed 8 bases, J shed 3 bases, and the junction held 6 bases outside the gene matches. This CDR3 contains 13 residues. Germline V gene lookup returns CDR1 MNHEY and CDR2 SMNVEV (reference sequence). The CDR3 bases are TGTGCCAGCGCATGGGCGGGGGGCTACGAGCAGTACTTC. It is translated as CASAWAGGYEQYF.

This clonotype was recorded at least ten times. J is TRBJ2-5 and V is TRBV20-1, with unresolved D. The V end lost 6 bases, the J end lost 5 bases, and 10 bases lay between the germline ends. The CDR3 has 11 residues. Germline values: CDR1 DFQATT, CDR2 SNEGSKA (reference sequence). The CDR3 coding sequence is TGCAGTGCCTTAGGCCGGGAGACCCAGTACTTC. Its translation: CSALGRETQYF.